This T cell receptor beta chain was profiled in a study of PD-L1 blockade in urothelial cancer. Study-level background: Prior exposure to chemotherapy in patients amounted to 0 to 3 regimens received. Typically, measured as a median, blood samples had 141,255 T cells.

PCRs each included synthetic TCR analog templates spiked in. Method: immunoSEQ multiplex PCR; TCRdb's copy keeps in-frame clones and lacks some. Of about 74,000 clones in the sample, approximately 80% were seen once. The TCR comes from a man between 65 and 85 years old with urothelial cancer. The sample in question was PBMCs, obtained around atezolizumab (anti-PD-L1) treatment.

The CDR3 nucleotides are TGTGCCAGCTCACCATTATCATCCGGGACAGTTTTCTCTGGAAACACCATATATTTT. Amino acids: CASSPLSSGTVFSGNTIYF. V and J are TRBV18 and TRBJ1-3, with TRBD1 matching over 7 bases. CDR3 length equals 19 residues. CDR1 is KGHSH and CDR2 is LQKENI in the germline V gene. Trimming at V came to 2 bases and at J to 0 bases, leaving 13 bases not matched to a gene.